Below are 4 T cell receptor beta chains sequenced from a single sample in a study of CD8 T cells in Susac syndrome (dated by TCRdb to the late 2010s). Library construction relied on the immunoSEQ multiplex PCR assay. RNA was extracted using the RNeasy kit, and roughly 0.5 to 1 ug of the RNA was reverse transcribed with random hexamers. The public reads were quality trimmed at Q25 with fastp and then assembled into clones with MiXCR by TCRdb, keeping productive beta chains. Here each entry gathers all rows of one CDR3 protein and keeps the most common genes and DNA. In this sample the table shows some 150,000 distinct CDR3 sequences, about 94% of which occur a single time. Around 0.08% of the sample comes from the top ten. Sequences were obtained from CD4+ T cells from PBMCs. These receptors all come from a human donor with Susac syndrome.

The CDR3 coding sequence is TGTGCCAGCAGGGTCAACAGGGGGCTCCGAGAGACCCAGTACTTC. Translation: CASRVNRGLRETQYF. The J gene is TRBJ2-5, the V gene TRBV6-5; 9 bases map to TRBD1. Germline CDR1 MNHEY, CDR2 SVGAGI. The CDR3 runs to 15 residues. Losses at the gene ends were 6 bases for V and 4 bases for J; bases not matched to a gene: 9.

The V and J genes are TRBV14 and TRBJ2-3; D gene ambiguous. CDR1 is SGHDN and CDR2 is FVKESK in the germline V gene. Trimming cost V 4 bases and J 5 bases, with 7 bases left between them. The CDR3 is made up of 12 amino acids. Here the CDR3 DNA reads TGTGCCAGCAGCCCTATGCAAGATACGCAGTATTTT. Its translation is CASSPMQDTQYF.

J is TRBJ2-4 and V is TRBV20-1; D perhaps matches TRBD1 (5 bases). The length of the CDR3 is 15 residues. The germline gives CDR1 DFQATT, CDR2 SNEGSKA (reference sequence). V lost 5 bases and J lost 6, with 20 bases in between. CDR3 protein: CSARTLQSGGNIQYF. The CDR3, as DNA: TGCAGTGCTCGGACACTGCAGTCGGGCGGAAACATTCAGTACTTC.

The chain carries TRBV2 and TRBJ2-3, with 7 bases identical to TRBD1. This CDR3 comprises 15 residues. Germline trimming cut 6 bases from V and 2 bases from J; bases unmatched to any gene: 8. Germline V gives CDR1 SNHLY, CDR2 FYNNEI. CDR3 DNA: TGTGCCAGCAGCGTCCGGGACAGTTACACAGATACGCAGTATTTT. Protein product: CASSVRDSYTDTQYF.